This T cell receptor beta chain emerged from a study of OX40 agonist ivuxolimab in advanced cancers. Study-level background: Patients received ivuxolimab, an agonistic anti-OX40 (CD134) antibody. Cohort: approximately 83% men, mean age around 61, aged about 20 to 90. Under the entry rules, prior anti-PD-1, anti-PD-L1 or anti-CTLA-4 therapy was allowed, and about 38% had some.

CDR1 and CDR2 (germline): MNHNS, SASEGT. The germline V and J ends were trimmed by 1 base and 2 bases, with 11 bases remaining between them. The CDR3 totals 16 residues. Regarding this clone: Its antigen is as yet unknown.

The study's findings and limits: Expanded peripheral T cells had an undetermined antigen specificity.

Libraries were prepared by immunoSEQ multiplex PCR; TCRdb keeps only in-frame clonotypes and omits some of them. The table records some 58,000 clones, approximately 80% of them present only once. The chain is built from TRBV6-1 and TRBJ1-4, with D tentatively TRBD1 (6 bases). Specimen: CD4+ or CD8+ T cells sorted from blood, collected in a trial of the OX40 agonist ivuxolimab. The sequence derives from an adult with an advanced solid tumor such as melanoma, head and neck, liver or kidney cancer. CDR3 protein: CASSEGGTSTNEKLFF. CDR3 DNA: TGTGCCAGCAGTGAAGGGGGGACATCCACTAATGAAAAACTGTTTTTT.